The rows below give T cell receptor beta chains drawn from one sample of a study of cytomegalovirus exposure and HLA in healthy donors. Generated by immunoSEQ multiplex PCR, the TCRdb table keeps only in-frame clones and is missing some. The sample lists nearly 200,000 clones, more than 75% seen once, with about 0.37% in the top ten. Material for sequencing was PBMCs. Receptor source: a male donor in good health and CMV-seropositive. The CDR3 runs from the conserved cysteine through the conserved F or W. D genes are given only for firm matches. Not every row has a clone size; where given, it reads once, few, many or a size class.

V gene	clone size	J gene	D gene	CDR3 DNA	CDR3 protein
TRBV6-5	NA	TRBJ2-7	NA	TGTGCCAGCAGTTACAGGGCGCAGGGTGGCTACGAGCAGTACTTC	CASSYRAQGGYEQYF
TRBV11-2	NA	TRBJ2-1	NA	TGTGCCAGCCTTAGACAGAGCAATGAGCAGTTCTTC	CASLRQSNEQFF
TRBV11-1	few	TRBJ1-2	TRBD1	TGTGCCAGCAGCGCGGGCACAGGGGGGAGAAGGAACTATGGCTACACCTTC	CASSAGTGGRRNYGYTF
TRBV14	NA	TRBJ2-7	TRBD1	TGTGCCAGCTCCGGGACAGTCTCCTACGAGCAGTACTTC	CASSGTVSYEQYF
TRBV5-1	NA	TRBJ2-7	TRBD1	TGCGCCAGCAACAGTGGACAGGGTGTAGGCGAGCAGTACTTC	CASNSGQGVGEQYF
TRBV11-2	NA	TRBJ2-2	TRBD1	TGTGCCAGCAGCTCAGGACAGGACAACACCGGGGAGCTGTTTTTT	CASSSGQDNTGELFF
TRBV5-1	NA	TRBJ2-5	TRBD2	TGCGCCAGCAGTAGCGGGAGGTACCAAGAGACCCAGTACTTC	CASSSGRYQETQYF
TRBV18	NA	TRBJ2-5	TRBD1	TGTGCCAGCTCACCTTCGACAGGGGGAGAGACCCAGTACTTC	CASSPSTGGETQYF
TRBV25-1	few	TRBJ2-1	NA	TGTGCCAGCAGTGATTTCGGCTTTAAGGTCGGGGAACACAATGAGCAGTTCTTC	CASSDFGFKVGEHNEQFF
TRBV9	NA	TRBJ2-7	TRBD1	TGTGCCAGCAGCTTAGCCCCGTCCGGGACAGGGGGAGACGAGCAGTACTTC	CASSLAPSGTGGDEQYF
TRBV19	NA	TRBJ1-4	NA	TGTGCCAGTAGCCTCTGGGGGGACGAAAAACTGTTTTTT	CASSLWGDEKLFF
TRBV2	NA	TRBJ1-4	NA	TGTGCCAGCAGAGTGCGGGGGGAGAATGAAAAACTGTTTTTT	CASRVRGENEKLFF
TRBV5-5	NA	TRBJ2-7	NA	TGTGCCAGCAGCTTGGCCGGCCCGGGGGCGGGAGCATCCTACGAGCAGTACTTC	CASSLAGPGAGASYEQYF
TRBV5-1	NA	TRBJ2-3	TRBD2	TGCGCCAGCAGCTTGGGACTAGCGGGGGGTGGAACAGATACGCAGTATTTT	CASSLGLAGGGTDTQYF
TRBV19	NA	TRBJ2-7	TRBD2	TGTGCCAGTAGTATCTCCGAGACTAGCTTCTACGAGCAGTACTTC	CASSISETSFYEQYF
TRBV11-1	NA	TRBJ2-1	NA	TGTGCCAGCAGCGGCTGGGCGGGTAGCTACAATGAGCAGTTCTTC	CASSGWAGSYNEQFF
TRBV20-1	NA	TRBJ1-1	NA	TGCAGCTATCGACGGGACACTGAAGCTTTCTTT	CSYRRDTEAFF